The present T cell receptor beta chain was sequenced within a study of blood T cell repertoires in COVID-19 (dated by TCRdb to 2020 to 2022). Regarding the study in general: Collaborator samples came from the United States, Italy and Spain and covered acute and convalescent phases of COVID-19. The material from the prospective study consisted of cDNA or gDNA derived from T cells, B-cell-depleted T cells, or PBMCs. Deeply sampled blood TCRbeta repertoires from subjects exposed to, actively infected with, or recovered from COVID-19 were included in the dataset. The repertoires were released in a freely available public database intended as a resource for research on the immune response to SARS-CoV-2. The samples were drawn from two sources: the first 160 participants of the ongoing ImmuneRACE study, and about 1,300 subjects contributed by 6 global collaborators. Sample metadata almost always included a de-identified subject ID, COVID-19 status, age in years and sex. HLA class I and class II types, where available, came from metadata supplied by the sample provider rather than from assay-based typing.

What the study reported, not specific to this receptor: How much clinical and demographic metadata was included differed by source and by participant, and the metadata was provided uncurated.

With regard to this clone: Its antigen is still unknown. Base qualities are not recorded, but no much larger clone differs from it by a single base.

Measured from the cysteine to the phenylalanine, the CDR3 is 13 residues long. The read is trimmed to its CDR3 DNA, 39 bases read in frame from base 1. The junction shows trimming of 4 bases on V and 4 bases on J, plus 10 bases between the germline ends. CDR1 and CDR2 are read off the germline V gene (reference sequence) as SGHNT and YYREEE. The immunoSEQ Assay, a bias-controlled multiplex PCR, was used to amplify TCRbeta CDR3 regions from genomic DNA. The study's processing was this. The number of nucleated cells in each sample was estimated by amplification of reference gene primers within the assay. To quantify the absolute abundance of each unique TCRbeta CDR3 rearrangement, sequence reads were collapsed and filtered. For each sample, productive Simpson clonality was calculated by taking the square root of Simpson's diversity index across productive rearrangements. TCRdb holds this immuneACCESS table with in-frame rearrangements only. Some clones are missing; in checked studies, unresolved V genes explain under half, and the rest has no known cause. That table furnishes V, J and clone size, whereas the DNA furnished D and trimming. For this sample there are approximately 490,000 clones; around 90% appear just once. The top ten clones comprise 0.7% of the sample.

Participants in the prospective study were aged roughly 18 to 90 years, lived in 20 to 30 United States geographic areas, and enrolled through a virtual design. In the prospective study, participants were assigned to cohorts based on the clinical history participants reported in a screening survey and a study questionnaire. Recovered participants in ImmuneRACE Cohort 3 were defined by two consecutive negative NP/OP PCR tests, clearance by a healthcare professional, or resolution of symptoms. In the prospective study, whole blood, serum and a nasopharyngeal or oropharyngeal swab were collected from each participant by mobile phlebotomists. Additional blood draws and questionnaires over an approximately two-month period could optionally be provided by prospective study participants. Before DNA extraction, blood samples from the prospective study were shipped at room temperature or frozen.

This sequence uses TRBV5-4 and TRBJ2-3, with the D gene not clear enough to name. The sequence was collected from a woman aged 18 to 35 who had recovered from COVID-19. The sequenced sample consisted of PBMCs or T cells enriched from blood (not recorded which). The nucleotides read TGTGCCAGCAGCCCGGGTAGAGCAGATACGCAGTATTTT. Its translation reads: CASSPGRADTQYF.